This TCR beta chain was identified during a study of PD-L1 blockade in urothelial cancer. The overall study: Most patients, about nine tenths of the roughly 30, were males with bladder-origin cancer.

In each PCR, synthetic TCR analog templates were spiked in. TCRdb keeps only in-frame clones here, not all; method: immunoSEQ multiplex PCR. The table shows about 88,000 clones, with 85% to 95% occurring only once. Patients in the study were battling locally advanced or metastatic urothelial carcinoma. From germline, CDR1 is SGHAT and CDR2 FQNNGV. V was clipped by 1 base and J by 0 bases, with 14 bases between them. The CDR3 is 17 amino acids. The source was PBMCs, collected around atezolizumab (anti-PD-L1) treatment. The chain links TRBV11-2 to TRBJ2-3, with D perhaps matching TRBD1 (5 bases). The source of this sequence is a man in his fifties or sixties with urothelial cancer. In DNA form, the CDR3 reads TGTGCCAGCAGCTTAGTCGCCCCCAGGGTTAGCACAGATACGCAGTATTTT. It is translated as CASSLVAPRVSTDTQYF.